This T cell receptor (beta chain) emerged from a study of cytotoxic CD8 clonotypes in ibrutinib-treated CLL. Study-wide context: Investigators reported about 25 partial and 2 complete responses; after median roughly 70 months, roughly 15 patients remained remitted and approximately twelve progressed.

Using immunoSEQ multiplex PCR, the repertoire was profiled, and TCRdb retains in-frame clones only, with some absent. The profile shows roughly 110,000 clones, 50% to 65% of them singletons. A word on this clone: The antigen is unknown.

Study findings and constraints: Baseline clonality was higher than in age-matched healthy donors and moved in step with circulating CD8+ T-cell counts. At ibrutinib response, clonality increased, and at progression it declined back toward baseline. Few clonotypes were public, and these shrank or held steady under treatment.

Trimming left V 6 bases short and J 6 bases short, with 14 bases between. Germline CDR1 is MNHEY and CDR2 is SMNVEV (reference sequence). The CDR3 has 14 amino acids. The specimen comprised PBMCs, sampled after 24 months of ibrutinib treatment. The receptor's source is a human donor with chronic lymphocytic leukemia. The J gene is TRBJ1-4, the V gene TRBV27; the D is unclear. DNA of the CDR3: TGTGCCAGCAGCTCGCTCCGTCCATATGAAAAACTGTTTTTT. It specifies CASSSLRPYEKLFF.